The TCR beta chain described here comes from a study of blood T cell repertoires in COVID-19. This CDR3 has 16 residues. With 6 bases removed from V and 0 bases from J, the gap between germline ends came to 17 bases. Germline CDR1 MNHEY, CDR2 SMNVEV (reference sequence). Clones were sequenced by immunoSEQ multiplex PCR, and TCRdb holds only the in-frame ones, with some missing. The sample holds some 150,000 clones; just under 90% are singletons and the top ten take 8% to 13%. Sequenced: peripheral blood. This receptor was taken from a woman of 80 years or more with acute or convalescent COVID-19. The V and J genes are TRBV27 and TRBJ1-2, with D tentatively TRBD1 (6 bases). The CDR3 sequence: CASRQGTPVSNYGYTF. In DNA, the CDR3 is TGTGCCAGCAGGCAGGGGACGCCAGTCTCTAACTATGGCTACACCTTC.